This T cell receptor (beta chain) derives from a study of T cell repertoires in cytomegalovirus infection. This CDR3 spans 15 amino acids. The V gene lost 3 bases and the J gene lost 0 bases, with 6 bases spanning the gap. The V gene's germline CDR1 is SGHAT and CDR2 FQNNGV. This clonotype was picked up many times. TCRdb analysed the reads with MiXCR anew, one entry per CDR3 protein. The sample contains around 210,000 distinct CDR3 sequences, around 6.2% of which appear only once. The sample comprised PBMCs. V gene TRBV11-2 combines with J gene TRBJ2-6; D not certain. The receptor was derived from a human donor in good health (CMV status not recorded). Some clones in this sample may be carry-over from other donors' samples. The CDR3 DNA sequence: TGTGCCAGCAGCTTCGGACCCTCTGGGGCCAACGTCCTGACTTTC. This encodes CASSFGPSGANVLTF. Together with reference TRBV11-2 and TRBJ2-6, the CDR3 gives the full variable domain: EAGVAQSPRYKIIEKRQSVAFWCNPISGHATLYWYQQILGQGPKLLIQFQNNGVVDDSQLPKDRFSAERLKGVDSTLKIQPAKLEDSAVYLCASSFGPSGANVLTFGAGSRLTVL.